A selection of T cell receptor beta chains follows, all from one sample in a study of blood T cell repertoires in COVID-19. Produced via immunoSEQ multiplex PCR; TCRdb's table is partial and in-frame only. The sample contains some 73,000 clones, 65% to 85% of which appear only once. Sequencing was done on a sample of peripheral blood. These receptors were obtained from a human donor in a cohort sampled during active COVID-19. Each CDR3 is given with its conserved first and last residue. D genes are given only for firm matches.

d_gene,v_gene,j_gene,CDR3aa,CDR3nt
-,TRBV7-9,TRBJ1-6,CASSRTEISPLHF,TGTGCCAGCAGCCGGACAGAGATTTCACCCCTCCACTTT
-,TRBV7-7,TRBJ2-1,CASSLDGAGEQFF,TGTGCCAGCAGCTTAGATGGGGCCGGTGAGCAGTTCTTC
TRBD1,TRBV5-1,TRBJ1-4,CASSPGQGLEKLFF,TGCGCCAGCAGCCCGGGACAGGGGCTAGAAAAACTGTTTTTT
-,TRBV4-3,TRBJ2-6,CASSQVSRSGANVLTF,TGCGCCAGCAGCCAAGTCTCCCGCTCTGGGGCCAACGTCCTGACTTTC
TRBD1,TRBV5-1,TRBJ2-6,CASSLTLRDRDYSGANVLTF,TGCGCCAGCAGCTTAACCCTCCGGGACAGGGACTACTCTGGGGCCAACGTCCTGACTTTC
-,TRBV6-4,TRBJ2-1,CASSDSSVGEQFF,TGTGCCAGCAGTGACTCTAGCGTCGGTGAGCAGTTCTTC
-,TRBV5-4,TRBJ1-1,CASIQRSQGLNTEAFF,TGTGCCAGCATCCAAAGGTCTCAGGGATTGAACACTGAAGCTTTCTTT
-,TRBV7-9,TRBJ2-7,CASSLEVGLGEQYF,TGTGCCAGCAGCTTAGAAGTGGGGCTGGGGGAGCAGTACTTC
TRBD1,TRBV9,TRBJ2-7,CASSIGTVHEQYF,TGTGCCAGCAGCATCGGGACAGTCCACGAGCAGTACTTC
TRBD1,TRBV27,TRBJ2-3,CASSLGQGTGTDTQYF,TGTGCCAGCAGTTTGGGACAGGGAACGGGCACAGATACGCAGTATTTT